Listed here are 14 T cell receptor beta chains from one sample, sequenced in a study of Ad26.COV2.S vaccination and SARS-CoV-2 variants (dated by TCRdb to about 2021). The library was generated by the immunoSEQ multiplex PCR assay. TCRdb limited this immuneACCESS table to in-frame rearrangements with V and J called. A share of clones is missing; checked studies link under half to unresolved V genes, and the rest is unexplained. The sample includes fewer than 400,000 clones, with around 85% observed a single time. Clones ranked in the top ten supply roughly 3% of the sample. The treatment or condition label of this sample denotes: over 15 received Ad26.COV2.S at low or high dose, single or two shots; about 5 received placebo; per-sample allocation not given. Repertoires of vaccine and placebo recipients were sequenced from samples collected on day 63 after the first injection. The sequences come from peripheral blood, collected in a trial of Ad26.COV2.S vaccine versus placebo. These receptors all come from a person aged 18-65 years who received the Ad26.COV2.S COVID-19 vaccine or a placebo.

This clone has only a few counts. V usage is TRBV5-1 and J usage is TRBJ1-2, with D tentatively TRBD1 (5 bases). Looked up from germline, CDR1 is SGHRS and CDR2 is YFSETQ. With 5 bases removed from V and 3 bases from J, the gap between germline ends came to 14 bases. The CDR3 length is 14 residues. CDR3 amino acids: CASRRQGGDYGYTF. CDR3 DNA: TGCGCCAGCAGACGGCAGGGCGGCGACTATGGCTACACCTTC.

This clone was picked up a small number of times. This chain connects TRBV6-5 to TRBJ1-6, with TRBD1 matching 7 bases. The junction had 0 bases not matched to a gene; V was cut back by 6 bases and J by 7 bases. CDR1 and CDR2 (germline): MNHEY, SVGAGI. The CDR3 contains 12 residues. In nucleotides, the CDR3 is TGTGCCAGCAGGGGACAGAATTCACCCCTCCACTTT. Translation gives CASRGQNSPLHF.

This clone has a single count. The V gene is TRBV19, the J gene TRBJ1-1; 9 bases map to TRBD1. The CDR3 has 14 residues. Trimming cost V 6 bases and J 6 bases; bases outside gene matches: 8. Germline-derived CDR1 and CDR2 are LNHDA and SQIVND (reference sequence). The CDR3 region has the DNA TGTGCCAGTAGACACCGGGACAGGGACTCTGAAGCTTTCTTT. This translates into CASRHRDRDSEAFF.

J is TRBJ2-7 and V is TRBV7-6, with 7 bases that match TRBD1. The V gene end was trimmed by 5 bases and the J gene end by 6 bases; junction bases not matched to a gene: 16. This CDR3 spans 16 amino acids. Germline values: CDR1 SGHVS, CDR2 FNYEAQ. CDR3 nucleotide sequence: TGTGCCAGCAGCGAGGGGGTTCTAAGGGGGCGCGGCGAGCAGTACTTC. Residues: CASSEGVLRGRGEQYF.

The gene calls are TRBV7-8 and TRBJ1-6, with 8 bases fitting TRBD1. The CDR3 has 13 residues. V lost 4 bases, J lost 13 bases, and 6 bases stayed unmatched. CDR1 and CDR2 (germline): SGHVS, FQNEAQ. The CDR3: CASSYGQGLPLHF. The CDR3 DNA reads TGTGCCAGCAGCTACGGACAGGGCCTGCCCCTCCACTTT.

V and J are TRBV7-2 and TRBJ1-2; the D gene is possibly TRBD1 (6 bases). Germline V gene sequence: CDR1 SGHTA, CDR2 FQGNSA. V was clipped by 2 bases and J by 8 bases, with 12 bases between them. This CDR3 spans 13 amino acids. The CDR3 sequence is CASSLNNREGYTF. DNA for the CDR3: TGTGCCAGCAGCTTAAACAACAGGGAAGGCTACACCTTC.

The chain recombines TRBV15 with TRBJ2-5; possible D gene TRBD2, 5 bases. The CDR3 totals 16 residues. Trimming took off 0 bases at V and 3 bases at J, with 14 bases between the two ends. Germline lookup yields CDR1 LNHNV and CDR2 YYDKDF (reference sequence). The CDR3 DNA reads TGTGCCACCAGCAGAGACACCGTTGGGAGCGAAGAGACCCAGTACTTC. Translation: CATSRDTVGSEETQYF.

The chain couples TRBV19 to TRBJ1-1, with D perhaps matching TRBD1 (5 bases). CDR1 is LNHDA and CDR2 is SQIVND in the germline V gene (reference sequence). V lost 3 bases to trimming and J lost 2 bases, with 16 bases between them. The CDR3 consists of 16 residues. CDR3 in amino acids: CASSMDLGTKNTEAFF. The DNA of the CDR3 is TGTGCCAGTAGTATGGATCTGGGGACCAAAAACACTGAAGCTTTCTTT.

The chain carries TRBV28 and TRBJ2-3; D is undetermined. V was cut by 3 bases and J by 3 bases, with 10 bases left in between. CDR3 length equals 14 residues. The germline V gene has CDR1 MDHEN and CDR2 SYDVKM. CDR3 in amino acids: CASSFGLGTDTQYF. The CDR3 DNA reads TGTGCCAGCAGTTTTGGGCTGGGTACAGATACGCAGTATTTT.

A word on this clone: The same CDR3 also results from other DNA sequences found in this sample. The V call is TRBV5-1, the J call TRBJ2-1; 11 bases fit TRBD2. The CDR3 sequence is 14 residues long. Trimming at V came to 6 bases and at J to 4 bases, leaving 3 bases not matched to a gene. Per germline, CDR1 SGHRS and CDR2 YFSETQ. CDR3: CASTLAGGYNEQFF. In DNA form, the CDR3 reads TGCGCCAGCACCCTAGCGGGGGGATACAATGAGCAGTTCTTC. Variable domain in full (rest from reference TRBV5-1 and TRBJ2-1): KAGVTQTPRYLIKTRGQQVTLSCSPISGHRSVSWYQQTPGQGLQFLFEYFSETQRNKGNFPGRFSGRQFSNSRSEMNVSTLELGDSALYLCASTLAGGYNEQFFGPGTRLTVL.

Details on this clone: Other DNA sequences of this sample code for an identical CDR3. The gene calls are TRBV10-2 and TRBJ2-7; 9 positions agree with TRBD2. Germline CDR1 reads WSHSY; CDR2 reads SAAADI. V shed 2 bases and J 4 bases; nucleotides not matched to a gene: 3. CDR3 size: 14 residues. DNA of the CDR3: TGCGCCAGCAGTGAGGGCGGGGGGGCTTACGAGCAGTACTTC. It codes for CASSEGGGAYEQYF.

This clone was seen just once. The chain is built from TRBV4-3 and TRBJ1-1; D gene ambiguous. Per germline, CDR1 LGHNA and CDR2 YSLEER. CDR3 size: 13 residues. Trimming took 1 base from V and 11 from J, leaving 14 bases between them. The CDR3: CASSQGGGASAFF. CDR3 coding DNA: TGCGCCAGCAGCCAAGGAGGAGGTGCCAGCGCTTTCTTT.

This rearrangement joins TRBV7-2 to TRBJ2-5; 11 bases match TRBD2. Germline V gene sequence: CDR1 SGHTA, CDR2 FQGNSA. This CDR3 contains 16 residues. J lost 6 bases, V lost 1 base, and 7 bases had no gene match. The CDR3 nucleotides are TGTGCCAGCAGCTTAGTACTAGCGGGGGAGAAGAAGACCCAGTACTTC. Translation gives CASSLVLAGEKKTQYF.

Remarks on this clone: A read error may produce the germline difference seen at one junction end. CDR3 loop: CASSLGSGGPTVHNEQFF. The CDR3 DNA sequence: TGTGCTAGCAGCTTAGGTAGCGGGGGGCCTACGGTCCACAATGAGCAGTTCTTC. The gene calls are TRBV7-7 and TRBJ2-1; 10 nucleotides align to TRBD2. Germline lookup yields CDR1 SSHAT and CDR2 FNYEAQ (reference sequence). This CDR3 is built from 18 residues.